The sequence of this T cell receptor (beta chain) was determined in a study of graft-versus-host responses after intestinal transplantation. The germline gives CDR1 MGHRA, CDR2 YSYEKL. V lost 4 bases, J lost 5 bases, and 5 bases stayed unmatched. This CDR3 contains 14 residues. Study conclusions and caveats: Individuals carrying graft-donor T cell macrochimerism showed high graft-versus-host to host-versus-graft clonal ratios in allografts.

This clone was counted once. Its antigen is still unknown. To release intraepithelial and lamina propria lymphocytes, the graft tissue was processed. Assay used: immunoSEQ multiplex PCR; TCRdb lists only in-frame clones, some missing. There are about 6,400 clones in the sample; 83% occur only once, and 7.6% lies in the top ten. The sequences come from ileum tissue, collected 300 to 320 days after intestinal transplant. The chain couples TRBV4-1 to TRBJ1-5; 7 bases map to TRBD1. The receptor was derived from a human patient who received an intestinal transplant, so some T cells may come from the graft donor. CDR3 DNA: TGCGCCAGCAGCCCTGGACAGGATTATCAGCCCCAGCATTTT. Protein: CASSPGQDYQPQHF.